This T cell receptor (beta chain) was observed in a study of identifying expanded T cells in peripheral blood. Study-wide points: Variance in clone template counts between roughly two-week samples significantly increased with total template count across all healthy donors.

During the collection period, no donor immune events like infections were recorded. Assay used: immunoSEQ multiplex PCR; TCRdb lists only in-frame clones, some missing. The sample carries 50,000 to 75,000 clones, around 87% recorded once. The CDR3 totals 13 residues. Germline assignment: CDR1 GTSNPN and CDR2 SVGIG (reference sequence). V was shortened by 5 bases and J by 2 bases, with 12 bases between the two germline ends. As regards this clone: What it binds is not known.

The sample consisted of blood. This chain links TRBV30 with TRBJ1-1, with D possibly TRBD1 on 6 matching bases. This TCR was recovered from a person between 18 and 75 years old in good health. The CDR3 protein is CAWDTGRNTEAFF. The DNA for the CDR3 is TGTGCCTGGGATACAGGGAGAAACACTGAAGCTTTCTTT.